These T cell receptor beta chains were read from a single sample in a study of shared clonotypes between healthy human individuals. Clones were sequenced by immunoSEQ multiplex PCR, and TCRdb holds only the in-frame ones, with some missing. Of over a million clones in the sample, around 75% are singletons; the top ten hold about 1.5%. Sequences were obtained from memory CD4+ T cells sorted from blood. The receptors originated from a man younger than 35 in good health. Both conserved end residues are part of each CDR3.

v_call cdr3_aa
TRBV27 CASSLKETQYF
TRBV27 CASSLPAGGQETQYF
TRBV5-1 CASSLLQGADTQYF
TRBV2 CASNQGETQYF
TRBV6-1 CASTREGLGMGQYF
TRBV15 CATSGFEASGQETQYF
TRBV10-1 CASPSYSGHFYEQYF
TRBV9 CASSSGQGFFYGYTF
TRBV19 CASMMGKGMNTEAFF
TRBV11-2 CASSFEETHTEAFF
TRBV5-4 CASSLDRYTGELFF
TRBV15 CATSPRQGGSAFF
TRBV30 CAWSDSSYEQYF
TRBV9 CASSVEGLYGYTF
TRBV28 CASSPGGGYGYTF
TRBV23-1 CASSPRTSERETQYF
TRBV5-4 CASSLGLGQTAYNEQFF
TRBV5-5 CASSTAGGSYEQYF
TRBV7-2 CASSLSGAVDTIYF
TRBV6-5 CASSYLPRGYGYTF
TRBV27 CASRSPPEGEQFF
TRBV6-6 CASSYDREDTEAFF
TRBV4-1 CATSSGENYNEQFF
TRBV18 CASSPQSGRAVEQFF
TRBV5-1 CASSSSGTGAWEQYF
TRBV15 CATSRAITPDEKLFF
TRBV11-2 CASSLDRGGQLAKNIQYF
TRBV4-1 CASSYGTSGWDNEQFF